A selection of T cell receptor beta chains follows, all from one sample in a study of T cells in Graves' hyperthyroidism and ophthalmopathy. TCRdb reanalysed the multiplex PCR reads using MiXCR and keeps one entry per CDR3 protein. The data contain some 650,000 distinct CDR3 sequences, around 16% of them singletons. The sequenced material came from blood. The receptors were gathered from a woman aged 40 to 49 with Graves' ophthalmopathy. The CDR3 runs from the conserved cysteine through the conserved F or W. D genes are given only for firm matches. Only part of the rows carry a size: once, few, many, or a class if the clone is expanded.

V	J	D	size	CDR3	DNA
TRBV28	TRBJ1-5	TRBD1	many	CASRSGGGNQPQHF	TGTGCCAGCAGATCAGGGGGAGGCAATCAGCCCCAGCATTTT
TRBV18	TRBJ1-3	.	many	CASSPGTSGNTIYF	TGTGCCAGCTCACCGGGGACTTCGGGAAACACCATATATTTT
TRBV6-1	TRBJ2-1	.	many	CASRGGVGWDEQFF	TGTGCCAGCAGGGGGGGAGTAGGCTGGGATGAGCAGTTCTTC
TRBV12-3/TRBV12-4	TRBJ2-2	TRBD1	many	CASGPWDSHTGELFF	TGTGCCAGCGGCCCGTGGGACAGCCATACCGGGGAGCTGTTTTTT
TRBV3-1	TRBJ1-1	TRBD1	.	CASSRRTGEGLAFF	TGTGCCAGCAGCCGGAGGACAGGGGAGGGTTTAGCTTTCTTT
TRBV29-1	TRBJ1-1	TRBD1	.	CSVEVLGRTGLNTEAFF	TGCAGCGTTGAAGTTCTCGGCCGGACAGGCTTGAACACTGAAGCTTTCTTT
TRBV15	TRBJ2-7	TRBD2	many	CATSRGYSGVAYEQYF	TGTGCCACCAGCAGAGGCTACAGCGGGGTAGCCTACGAGCAGTACTTC
TRBV27	TRBJ1-2	.	.	CASSPTVYGYTF	TGTGCCAGCAGTCCTACAGTCTATGGCTACACCTTC
TRBV7-9	TRBJ2-7	.	.	CASSPVRGDSSYEQYF	TGTGCCAGCAGCCCCGTCAGGGGGGATAGCTCCTACGAGCAGTACTTC
TRBV30	TRBJ2-7	.	.	CAWAVTYEQYF	TGTGCCTGGGCGGTTACCTACGAGCAGTACTTC
TRBV2	TRBJ2-3	TRBD2	many	CASSIAAGGDTQYF	TGTGCCAGCTCGATCGCAGCGGGAGGGGATACGCAGTATTTT
TRBV5-1	TRBJ2-2	.	many	CASSIRDVNGELFF	TGCGCCAGCAGCATTCGGGACGTCAACGGGGAGCTGTTTTTT
TRBV11-3	TRBJ2-1	.	few	CASGRQAEFYNEQFF	TGTGCCAGCGGTCGACAGGCTGAGTTCTACAATGAGCAGTTCTTC
TRBV2	TRBJ1-5	.	many	CASKREDNQPQHF	TGTGCCAGCAAACGGGAAGACAATCAGCCCCAGCATTTT
TRBV27	TRBJ1-1	TRBD1	many	CASRRLGTGERGTEAFF	TGTGCCAGCAGAAGACTTGGGACAGGGGAACGTGGCACTGAAGCTTTCTTT
TRBV27	TRBJ2-1	TRBD2	few	CASSLPGLVGEQFF	TGTGCCAGCAGTTTGCCGGGACTAGTCGGGGAGCAGTTCTTC
TRBV12-3/TRBV12-4	TRBJ1-1	.	many	CASSRQDLNTEAFF	TGTGCCAGCAGCCGACAGGATTTGAACACTGAAGCTTTCTTT
TRBV7-2	TRBJ2-3	.	many	CASSPPSPTDTQYF	TGTGCCAGCAGCCCCCCATCTCCCACAGATACGCAGTATTTT
TRBV3-1	TRBJ2-7	TRBD2	few	CASSHSTSVPGPSYEQYF	TGTGCCAGCAGCCATTCGACTAGCGTCCCTGGGCCCTCCTACGAGCAGTACTTC
TRBV30	TRBJ1-1	TRBD1	many	CAWGTANTEAFF	TGTGCCTGGGGGACAGCAAACACTGAAGCTTTCTTT
TRBV7-3	TRBJ2-2	.	few	CASSLNHVIGSTGELFF	TGTGCCAGCAGCTTAAATCATGTCATCGGGAGCACCGGGGAGCTGTTTTTT
TRBV6-2/TRBV6-3	TRBJ2-7	.	many	CASKPPGQNYEQYF	TGTGCCAGCAAACCCCCGGGACAAAACTACGAGCAGTACTTC
TRBV6-2/TRBV6-3	TRBJ1-5	.	many	CASSPRTHPKSNQPQHF	TGTGCCAGCAGTCCCAGGACTCACCCCAAGAGCAATCAGCCCCAGCATTTT
TRBV5-8	TRBJ1-5	.	many	CASTLGDYSNQPQHF	TGTGCCAGCACCCTCGGGGATTATAGCAATCAGCCCCAGCATTTT
TRBV7-9	TRBJ2-3	TRBD2	.	CASSFFVAGGTDTQYF	TGTGCCAGCAGCTTTTTTGTAGCGGGGGGAACGGATACGCAGTATTTT
TRBV28	TRBJ1-5	.	.	CASSFRGGSQPQHF	TGTGCCAGCAGTTTCAGAGGGGGTAGTCAGCCCCAGCATTTT
TRBV28	TRBJ1-2	TRBD1	.	CASRATGTGQANYGYTF	TGTGCCAGCAGGGCTACCGGGACAGGGCAAGCTAACTATGGCTACACCTTC
TRBV6-1	TRBJ1-2	.	.	CARGLGRLANYGYTF	TGTGCCAGGGGGTTGGGCAGGTTAGCTAACTATGGCTACACCTTC
TRBV20-1	TRBJ2-6	.	.	CSAQGEGGANVLTF	TGCAGTGCTCAGGGGGAGGGCGGGGCCAACGTCCTGACTTTC
TRBV29-1	TRBJ2-5	TRBD2	many	CSVDGLAGETQYF	TGCAGCGTTGATGGGCTAGCGGGCGAGACCCAGTACTTC
TRBV7-8	TRBJ1-5	.	many	CASSTHNQPQHF	TGTGCCAGCAGCACCCACAACCAGCCCCAGCATTTT
TRBV27	TRBJ2-5	.	many	CASSLRTVGETQYF	TGTGCCAGCAGTTTACGAACAGTTGGAGAGACCCAGTACTTC
TRBV20-1	TRBJ2-1	.	many	CSASRGSYNEQFF	TGCAGTGCTAGCAGGGGCTCCTACAATGAGCAGTTCTTC
TRBV11-2	TRBJ1-5	TRBD1	many	CASSLVTGHQPQHF	TGTGCCAGCAGCTTAGTGACAGGGCATCAGCCCCAGCATTTT
TRBV30	TRBJ2-7	TRBD1	many	CALSDSGLGTASYEQYF	TGTGCCTTGTCGGACTCGGGGCTCGGGACAGCGTCCTACGAGCAGTACTTC
TRBV7-9	TRBJ2-7	.	.	CASSPQAGLARYEQYF	TGTGCCAGCAGCCCTCAAGCGGGTTTAGCAAGATACGAGCAGTACTTC
TRBV6-6	TRBJ2-7	TRBD1	many	CASSYSRGNKGAEQYF	TGTGCCAGCAGTTACTCGAGGGGGAATAAGGGGGCCGAGCAGTACTTC